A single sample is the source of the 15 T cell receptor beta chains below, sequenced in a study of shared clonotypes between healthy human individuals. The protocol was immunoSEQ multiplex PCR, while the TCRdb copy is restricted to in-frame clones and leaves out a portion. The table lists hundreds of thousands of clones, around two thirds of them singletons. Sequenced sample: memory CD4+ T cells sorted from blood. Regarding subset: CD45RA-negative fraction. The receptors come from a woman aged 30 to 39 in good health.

CDR3: CASKGTVNTGELFF. CDR3 DNA: TGTGCCAGCAAGGGGACAGTAAACACCGGGGAGCTGTTTTTT. V gene TRBV2 combines with J gene TRBJ2-2; 7 bases fit TRBD1. The ends lost 7 bases at V and 2 bases at J; junction bases unmatched: 4. The CDR3 consists of 14 residues. Germline CDR1 SNHLY, CDR2 FYNNEI.

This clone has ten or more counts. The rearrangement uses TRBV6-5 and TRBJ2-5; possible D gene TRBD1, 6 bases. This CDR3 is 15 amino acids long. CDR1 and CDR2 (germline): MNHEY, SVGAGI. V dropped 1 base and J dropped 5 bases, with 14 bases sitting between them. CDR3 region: CASSYFYGQGETQYF. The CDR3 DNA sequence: TGTGCCAGCAGTTACTTTTATGGCCAGGGGGAGACCCAGTACTTC.

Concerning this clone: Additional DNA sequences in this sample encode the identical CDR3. In DNA, the CDR3 is TGCGCCAGCAGCTTGGGCCGAGATACGCAGTATTTT. This encodes CASSLGRDTQYF. The gene calls are TRBV5-1 and TRBJ2-3; D remains unclear. Trimming left V 0 bases short and J 5 bases short, with 4 bases between. The length of the CDR3 is 12 residues. Looked up from germline, CDR1 is SGHRS and CDR2 is YFSETQ. Supplemented by reference TRBV5-1 and TRBJ2-3, the full variable domain reads KAGVTQTPRYLIKTRGQQVTLSCSPISGHRSVSWYQQTPGQGLQFLFEYFSETQRNKGNFPGRFSGRQFSNSRSEMNVSTLELGDSALYLCASSLGRDTQYFGPGTRLTVL.

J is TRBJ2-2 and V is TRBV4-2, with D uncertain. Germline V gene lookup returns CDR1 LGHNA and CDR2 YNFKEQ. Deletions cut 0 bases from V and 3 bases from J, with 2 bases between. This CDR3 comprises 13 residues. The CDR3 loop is CASSQDYTGELFF. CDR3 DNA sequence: TGTGCCAGCAGCCAAGATTACACCGGGGAGCTGTTTTTT.

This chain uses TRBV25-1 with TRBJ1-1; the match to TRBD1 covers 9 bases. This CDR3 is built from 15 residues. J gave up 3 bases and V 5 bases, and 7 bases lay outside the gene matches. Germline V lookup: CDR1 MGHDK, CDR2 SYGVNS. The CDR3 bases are TGTGCCAGCAGTCCAGGGGGACAGGGATACACTGAAGCTTTCTTT. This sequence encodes CASSPGGQGYTEAFF. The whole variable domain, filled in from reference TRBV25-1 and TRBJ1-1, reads EADIYQTPRYLVIGTGKKITLECSQTMGHDKMYWYQQDPGMELHLIHYSYGVNSTEKGDLSSESTVSRIRTEHFPLTLESARPSHTSQYLCASSPGGQGYTEAFFGQGTRLTVV.

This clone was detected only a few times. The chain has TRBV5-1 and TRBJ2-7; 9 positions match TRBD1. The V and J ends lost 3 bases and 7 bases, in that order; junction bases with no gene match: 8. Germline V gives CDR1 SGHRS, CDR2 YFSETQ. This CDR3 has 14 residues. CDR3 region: CASSYGTGTGEQYF. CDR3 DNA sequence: TGCGCCAGCAGCTACGGGACAGGGACGGGGGAGCAGTACTTC. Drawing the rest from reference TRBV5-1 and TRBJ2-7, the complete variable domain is KAGVTQTPRYLIKTRGQQVTLSCSPISGHRSVSWYQQTPGQGLQFLFEYFSETQRNKGNFPGRFSGRQFSNSRSEMNVSTLELGDSALYLCASSYGTGTGEQYFGPGTRLTVT.

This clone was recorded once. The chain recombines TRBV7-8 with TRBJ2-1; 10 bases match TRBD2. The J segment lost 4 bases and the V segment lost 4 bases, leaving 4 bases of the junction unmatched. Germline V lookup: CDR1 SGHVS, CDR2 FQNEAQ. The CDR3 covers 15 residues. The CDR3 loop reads CASSSSGRSYNEQFF. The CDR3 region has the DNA TGTGCCAGCAGCTCTAGCGGGAGATCTTACAATGAGCAGTTCTTC.

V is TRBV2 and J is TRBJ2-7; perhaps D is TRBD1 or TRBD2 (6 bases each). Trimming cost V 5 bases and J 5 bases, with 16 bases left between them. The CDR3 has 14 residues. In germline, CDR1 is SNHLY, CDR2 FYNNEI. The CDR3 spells CASSLMYREDEQYF. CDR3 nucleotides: TGTGCCAGCAGTTTGATGTACAGGGAGGACGAGCAGTACTTC.

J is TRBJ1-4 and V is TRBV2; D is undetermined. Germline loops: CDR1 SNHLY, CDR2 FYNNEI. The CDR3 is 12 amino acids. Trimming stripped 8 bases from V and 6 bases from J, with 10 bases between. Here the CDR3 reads CASCGLDEKLFF. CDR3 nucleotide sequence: TGTGCCAGCTGTGGGCTCGATGAAAAACTGTTTTTT.

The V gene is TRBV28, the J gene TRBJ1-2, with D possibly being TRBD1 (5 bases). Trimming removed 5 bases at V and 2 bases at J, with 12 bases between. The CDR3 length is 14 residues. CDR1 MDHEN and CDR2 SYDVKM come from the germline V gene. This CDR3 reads CASSLTRVNYGYTF. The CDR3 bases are TGTGCCAGCAGTCTTACCAGGGTAAACTATGGCTACACCTTC.

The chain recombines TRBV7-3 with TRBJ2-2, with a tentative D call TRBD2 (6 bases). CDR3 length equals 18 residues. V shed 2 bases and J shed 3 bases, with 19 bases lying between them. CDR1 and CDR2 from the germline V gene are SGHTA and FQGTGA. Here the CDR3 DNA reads TGTGCCAGCAGCTTAGTCATGGCGGGGCTTCCTTACACCGGGGAGCTGTTTTTT. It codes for CASSLVMAGLPYTGELFF. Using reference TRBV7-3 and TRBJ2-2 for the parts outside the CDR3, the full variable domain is GAGVSQTPSNKVTEKGKYVELRCDPISGHTALYWYRQSLGQGPEFLIYFQGTGAADDSGLPNDRFFAVRPEGSVSTLKIQRTERGDSAVYLCASSLVMAGLPYTGELFFGEGSRLTVL.

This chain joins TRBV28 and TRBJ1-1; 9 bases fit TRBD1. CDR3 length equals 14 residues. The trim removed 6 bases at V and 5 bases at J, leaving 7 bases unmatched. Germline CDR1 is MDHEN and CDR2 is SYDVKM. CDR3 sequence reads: CASRRTGARTEAFF. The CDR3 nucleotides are TGTGCCAGCAGACGGACAGGGGCAAGGACTGAAGCTTTCTTT.

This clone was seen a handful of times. The CDR3 loop is CASSLVGGLAGEETQYF. DNA for the CDR3: TGTGCCAGCAGCTTAGTGGGGGGACTAGCGGGAGAAGAGACCCAGTACTTC. V is TRBV7-2 and J is TRBJ2-5; 14 nucleotides match TRBD2. Unmatched junction bases numbered 4, after V lost 1 base and J lost 3 bases. This CDR3 region has 17 residues. Germline lookup yields CDR1 SGHTA and CDR2 FQGNSA.

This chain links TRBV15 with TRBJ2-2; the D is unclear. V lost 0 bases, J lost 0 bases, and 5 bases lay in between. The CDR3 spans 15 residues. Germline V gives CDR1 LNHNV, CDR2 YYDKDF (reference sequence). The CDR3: CATSRDSANTGELFF. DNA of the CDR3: TGTGCCACCAGCAGAGATTCGGCGAACACCGGGGAGCTGTTTTTT.

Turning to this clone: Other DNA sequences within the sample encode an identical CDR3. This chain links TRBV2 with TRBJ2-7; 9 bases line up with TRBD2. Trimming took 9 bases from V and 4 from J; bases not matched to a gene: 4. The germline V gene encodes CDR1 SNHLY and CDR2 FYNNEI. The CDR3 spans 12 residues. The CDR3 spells CASSGSSYEQYF. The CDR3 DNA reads TGTGCCAGTAGCGGGAGTTCGTACGAGCAGTACTTC.